One and the same sample provided the 29 T cell receptor beta chains below, sequenced in a study of T-cell reconstitution after alpha-beta-depleted transplantation in children. TCRbeta library preparation incorporated unique molecular identifiers. TCRdb called the PCR reads again in MiXCR, with one record for every CDR3 protein. The data show nearly 250,000 distinct CDR3 sequences, with roughly 7.7% seen just once and approximately 6% held by the top ten. Sequencing used PBMCs, mostly from graft donor cells, obtained 180 days after TCRalphabeta/CD19-depleted stem cell transplant. These receptors were obtained from a male patient younger than 18 who had a stem cell transplant for acute lymphoblastic leukemia, so the T cells may come from the graft donor.

This clonotype was seen at least ten times. V is TRBV24-1 and J is TRBJ2-2; D not resolved. CDR1 is KGHDR, CDR2 SFDVKD, per germline. The CDR3 length is 14 residues. V lost 1 base to trimming and J lost 5 bases, with 7 bases between them. The CDR3 nucleotides are TGTGCCACCAGTGATTTTAGGGCAACCGGGGAGCTGTTTTTT. Protein product: CATSDFRATGELFF.

This clonotype came up many times. The chain joins TRBV6-5 to TRBJ2-7; 12 bases agree with TRBD2. Trimming cost V 0 bases and J 1 base; bases outside gene matches: 7. CDR1 MNHEY and CDR2 SVGAGI come from the germline V gene. The CDR3 is made up of 18 amino acids. CDR3 in amino acids: CASSYSIGLAGSSYEQYF. The CDR3 nucleotides are TGTGCCAGCAGTTACTCGATCGGACTAGCGGGATCTTCCTACGAGCAGTACTTC.

This clonotype has ten or more counts. The chain recombines TRBV29-1 with TRBJ2-5; 8 bases align to TRBD2. The CDR3 covers 13 residues. Germline CDR1 SQVTM, CDR2 ANQGSEA. The J segment lost 7 bases and the V segment lost 7 bases, leaving 11 bases of the junction unmatched. The CDR3 spells CSARGGLSVTQYF. CDR3 nucleotides: TGCAGCGCCCGCGGGGGGCTGAGTGTGACCCAGTACTTC.

DNA for the CDR3: TGCAGCGTCTCGGATGACAGGGGGCGCGTCTATGGCTACACCTTC. Translation gives CSVSDDRGRVYGYTF. The chain couples TRBV29-1 to TRBJ1-2, with 10 bases fitting TRBD1. The CDR3 runs to 15 residues. In germline, CDR1 is SQVTM, CDR2 ANQGSEA. Germline trimming cut 6 bases from V and 4 bases from J; bases unmatched to any gene: 11.

The sample holds many counts of this clonotype. The chain couples TRBV12-3 or TRBV12-4 to TRBJ2-7, with 14 bases identical to TRBD2. The CDR3 is 17 amino acids. With 6 bases clipped from V and 0 bases from J, the junction kept 7 bases outside the gene matches. The CDR3 loop reads CASSPSTSGRASYEQYF. In DNA form, the CDR3 reads TGTGCCAGCAGCCCTTCGACTAGCGGGAGGGCCTCCTACGAGCAGTACTTC.

This clonotype came up many times. The chain uses TRBV11-2 and TRBJ2-7; 8 positions agree with TRBD1. Germline V gene sequence: CDR1 SGHAT, CDR2 FQNNGV. V trimming: 5 bases; J trimming: 5 bases; junction bases outside the gene matches: 8. The CDR3 consists of 14 residues. CDR3 nucleotides: TGTGCCAGCAGCGGTCGACAGGGGTCAGACGAGCAGTACTTC. It is translated as CASSGRQGSDEQYF.

This clonotype has ten or more counts. CDR3 sequence (DNA): TGCAGCGTTGCCCAGCTGGCAGGGGGAGCTGGGGCCAACGTCCTGACTTTC. It is translated as CSVAQLAGGAGANVLTF. The chain has TRBV29-1 and TRBJ2-6; 7 bases fit TRBD1. V dropped 4 bases and J dropped 2; count of bases not matched to a gene: 11. CDR1 and CDR2 (germline): SQVTM, ANQGSEA. This CDR3 region has 17 residues.

This clonotype was recorded many times. The CDR3 loop reads CSAGLGSYEQYF. CDR3 DNA: TGCAGCGCTGGACTGGGATCCTACGAGCAGTACTTC. The V and J genes are TRBV29-1 and TRBJ2-7; possibly TRBD2 for D (5 bases). The germline V gene has CDR1 SQVTM and CDR2 ANQGSEA. V was shortened by 7 bases and J by 1 base, with 11 bases between the two germline ends. The CDR3 sequence is 12 residues long.

The rearrangement joins TRBV19 to TRBJ2-3, with TRBD2 matching 9 bases. The trim removed 2 bases at V and 0 bases at J, leaving 12 bases unmatched. The CDR3 loop spans 19 amino acids. Germline assignment: CDR1 LNHDA and CDR2 SQIVND (reference sequence). As DNA, the CDR3 is TGTGCCAGTAGTATAAGGGGGCGGGGGGGGTCACCGAGCACAGATACGCAGTATTTT. This translates into CASSIRGRGGSPSTDTQYF.

This clonotype has a count of ten or more. This rearrangement joins TRBV15 to TRBJ1-1, with TRBD1 matching over 8 bases. The CDR3 is 16 residues long. J was trimmed by 0 bases and V by 3 bases; bases with no gene match: 6. The V gene's germline CDR1 is LNHNV and CDR2 YYDKDF (reference sequence). This CDR3 is CATSRGGTGLNTEAFF. DNA of the CDR3: TGTGCCACCAGCAGGGGGGGGACAGGCTTGAACACTGAAGCTTTCTTT. Filled out from reference TRBV15 and TRBJ1-1, the complete variable domain reads DAMVIQNPRYQVTQFGKPVTLSCSQTLNHNVMYWYQQKSSQAPKLLFHYYDKDFNNEADTPDNFQSRRPNTSFCFLDIRSPGLGDTAMYLCATSRGGTGLNTEAFFGQGTRLTVV.

This clonotype came up once. The chain employs TRBV18 and TRBJ2-3; D is tentatively TRBD1 or TRBD2 (5 bases each). The CDR3 is 15 amino acids. Trimming took off 1 base at V and 1 base at J, with 9 bases between the two ends. Germline CDR1 and CDR2: KGHSH and LQKENI. The CDR3 here is CASSPRDGRTDTQYF. The CDR3 nucleotides read TGTGCCAGCTCACCACGGGACGGGCGCACAGATACGCAGTATTTT.

This clonotype was found once. The rearrangement joins TRBV25-1 to TRBJ2-1; D possibly corresponds to TRBD2 (8 bases). Germline values: CDR1 MGHDK, CDR2 SYGVNS. Between the trimmed V and J ends, which lost 6 bases and 4 bases, there was a span of 19 bases. The CDR3 extends over 16 amino acids. The CDR3 protein is CASSPHGRGPYNEQFF. In DNA, the CDR3 is TGTGCCAGCAGCCCTCACGGGAGGGGGCCTTACAATGAGCAGTTCTTC.

Ten or more counts support this clonotype. V is TRBV5-1 and J is TRBJ2-2; D possibly uses TRBD1 or TRBD2 (5 bases each). This CDR3 contains 13 residues. CDR1 is SGHRS, CDR2 YFSETQ, per germline. Trimming shortened V by 3 bases and J by 6 bases, and 9 bases separated the two germline ends. The CDR3 protein is CASSSSGPGELFF. In DNA, the CDR3 is TGCGCCAGCAGCTCCTCGGGGCCCGGGGAGCTGTTTTTT. Supplemented by reference TRBV5-1 and TRBJ2-2, the full variable domain reads KAGVTQTPRYLIKTRGQQVTLSCSPISGHRSVSWYQQTPGQGLQFLFEYFSETQRNKGNFPGRFSGRQFSNSRSEMNVSTLELGDSALYLCASSSSGPGELFFGEGSRLTVL.

In its sample, this clonotype was seen a few times. This rearrangement joins TRBV5-1 to TRBJ2-3; 12 bases map to TRBD2. V was clipped by 4 bases and J by 4 bases; unmatched bases: 4. From germline, CDR1 is SGHRS and CDR2 YFSETQ. This CDR3 is built from 15 residues. This chain's CDR3 is CASSQASGGADTQYF. CDR3 coding DNA: TGCGCCAGCAGCCAAGCTAGCGGGGGGGCAGATACGCAGTATTTT.

Ten or more counts support this clonotype. As DNA, the CDR3 is TGTGCCAGCAGCTTGGCCCCAGGTTTAGCCAAAAACATTCAGTACTTC. Translation: CASSLAPGLAKNIQYF. The chain is built from TRBV11-1 and TRBJ2-4; D gene unclear. This CDR3 contains 16 residues. The germline V gene encodes CDR1 SGHAT and CDR2 FQDESV (reference sequence). The ends were cut back, 3 bases at V and 0 bases at J, with 12 bases in the middle.

As concerns this clonotype: Just one base apart from a much larger clone, this may be a read error. The CDR3 nucleotides are TGCGCCAGCAGCTGGGCAAGAACAGGGCAGATGCATACGCAGTATTTT. Its protein is CASSWARTGQMHTQYF. The chain uses TRBV5-1 and TRBJ2-3, with D possibly being TRBD1 (6 bases). CDR3 length: 16 residues. V was trimmed by 3 bases and J by 7 bases, leaving 21 bases between them. Per the germline V gene, CDR1 is SGHRS and CDR2 is YFSETQ.

By share, this clonotype ranks as medium-sized. This chain connects TRBV7-2 to TRBJ2-3, with TRBD2 matching over 8 bases. CDR1 SGHTA and CDR2 FQGNSA come from the germline V gene. Trimming removed 2 bases from V and 2 bases from J; junction bases left unmatched: 18. The CDR3 runs to 20 residues. CDR3 loop: CASSLRTSFHSLVSTDTQYF. The CDR3 nucleotides read TGTGCCAGCAGCTTAAGGACTAGCTTCCACTCACTAGTCTCCACAGATACGCAGTATTTT.

The chain carries TRBV18 and TRBJ2-7, with 8 bases that match TRBD2. This CDR3 spans 15 amino acids. With V trimmed by 2 bases and J by 2 bases, 5 bases remained unmatched. Germline-derived CDR1 and CDR2 are KGHSH and LQKENI. CDR3 nucleotides: TGTGCCAGCTCACCAGGGACTAGTAAGACCTACGAGCAGTACTTC. This gives the protein CASSPGTSKTYEQYF.

This clonotype was seen ten or more times. This chain joins TRBV5-1 and TRBJ2-2; 8 bases are shared with TRBD2. V was clipped by 4 bases and J by 7 bases; unmatched bases: 9. This CDR3 has 15 amino acids. CDR1 is SGHRS, CDR2 YFSETQ, per germline. This chain's CDR3 is CASSQEAGELGELFF. The CDR3 DNA reads as TGCGCCAGCAGCCAGGAAGCGGGAGAACTCGGGGAGCTGTTTTTT.

This clonotype was recorded many times. The genes are TRBV10-3 and TRBJ2-1; the D call may be TRBD1 or TRBD2 (5 bases each). The CDR3 has 12 residues. With 5 bases removed from V and 6 bases from J, the gap between germline ends came to 8 bases. From germline, CDR1 is ENHRY and CDR2 SYGVKD. This CDR3 is CAISSGTNEQFF. CDR3 nucleotides: TGTGCCATCAGTTCCGGGACCAATGAGCAGTTCTTC.

This clonotype was counted at least ten times. The rearrangement links TRBV20-1 to TRBJ2-7; perhaps TRBD2 as D (5 bases). Germline-derived CDR1 and CDR2 are DFQATT and SNEGSKA (reference sequence). V lost 5 bases and J lost 3, with 20 bases in between. There are 15 residues in the CDR3. CDR3 amino acids: CSAFSPGSGGYEQYF. CDR3 DNA: TGCAGTGCTTTTTCTCCGGGAAGTGGAGGCTACGAGCAGTACTTC.

This clonotype came up a few times. The gene calls are TRBV6-6 and TRBJ2-7, with D possibly TRBD2 on 6 matching bases. The germline V gene encodes CDR1 MNHNY and CDR2 SVGAGI (reference sequence). CDR3 length: 13 residues. The V end was cut by 7 bases, the J end by 4 bases, with 14 bases between. The CDR3 nucleotides are TGTGCCAGCACCTCGGGAGTAGCATACGAGCAGTACTTC. It translates to CASTSGVAYEQYF.

About this clonotype itself: It may be a read error: a sequence one base away is much more abundant. The gene calls are TRBV10-3 and TRBJ2-3, with 7 bases that match TRBD1. Germline CDR1 is ENHRY and CDR2 is SYGVKD. This CDR3 is 16 amino acids long. Unmatched junction bases numbered 8, after V lost 3 bases and J lost 2 bases. The CDR3 region has the DNA TGTGCCATCAGTGACCGGGACAGATGGGCCACAGATACGCAGTATTTT. It codes for CAISDRDRWATDTQYF.

The table lists this clonotype with many counts. The chain recombines TRBV28 with TRBJ1-2, with TRBD1 matching over 7 bases. Germline CDR1 is MDHEN and CDR2 is SYDVKM. The length of the CDR3 is 15 residues. J lost 2 bases, V lost 3 bases, and 6 bases had no gene match. CDR3 loop: CASSFQQGWNYGYTF. Written as DNA, the CDR3 is TGTGCCAGCAGTTTTCAACAGGGGTGGAACTATGGCTACACCTTC.

This clonotype was observed many times. The V and J genes are TRBV7-9 and TRBJ2-7; D might be TRBD1 or TRBD2, each matching 5 bases. The CDR3 spans 15 residues. In germline, CDR1 is SEHNR, CDR2 FQNEAQ (reference sequence). V was clipped by 5 bases and J by 0 bases, with 14 bases between them. The DNA of the CDR3 is TGTGCCAGCAGCCACGGGACGGTCAGCTCCTACGAGCAGTACTTC. The encoded protein is CASSHGTVSSYEQYF.

This clonotype was observed at least ten times. CDR3 nucleotides: TGCGCCAGCAGCTACGGACAGGGGGCCGGCGGGGAGCTGTTTTTT. It encodes CASSYGQGAGGELFF. This chain joins TRBV5-1 and TRBJ2-2; 11 bases fit TRBD1. The V gene's germline CDR1 is SGHRS and CDR2 YFSETQ. The V and J ends lost 3 bases and 7 bases, in that order; junction bases with no gene match: 5. This CDR3 is 15 amino acids long.

Many counts were recorded for this clonotype. The chain has TRBV7-2 and TRBJ2-2, with D maybe TRBD2 (5 bases). Germline V gene data show CDR1 as SGHTA and CDR2 as FQGNSA. This CDR3 is built from 15 residues. V lost 6 bases, J lost 4 bases, and 15 bases lay in between. For the CDR3, the DNA is TGTGCCAGCAGTCAAAAGCCAGCGGCCACCGGGGAGCTGTTTTTT. Protein: CASSQKPAATGELFF. Variable domain in full (rest from reference TRBV7-2 and TRBJ2-2): GAGVSQSPSNKVTEKGKDVELRCDPISGHTALYWYRQSLGQGLEFLIYFQGNSAPDKSGLPSDRFSAERTGGSVSTLTIQRTQQEDSAVYLCASSQKPAATGELFFGEGSRLTVL.

V gene TRBV20-1 combines with J gene TRBJ2-1; D unclear. The ends were cut back, 3 bases at V and 5 bases at J, with 5 bases in the middle. Germline V gene data show CDR1 as DFQATT and CDR2 as SNEGSKA (reference sequence). The CDR3 spans 11 residues. CDR3: CSARRNNEQFF. Here the CDR3 DNA reads TGCAGTGCTAGGCGGAACAATGAGCAGTTCTTC.

This clonotype was detected many times. The gene calls are TRBV7-9 and TRBJ2-1, with unresolved D. There are 14 residues in the CDR3. In germline, CDR1 is SEHNR, CDR2 FQNEAQ (reference sequence). Trimming stripped 5 bases from V and 7 bases from J, with 15 bases between. CDR3: CASSPDKRRNEQFF. The CDR3, as DNA: TGTGCCAGCAGCCCCGATAAACGGCGGAATGAGCAGTTCTTC.